Listed below are T cell receptor beta chains from one sample, sequenced in a study of T cells in Graves' hyperthyroidism and ophthalmopathy. TCRdb redid the calling of the multiplex PCR reads with MiXCR, one entry per CDR3 protein. The table shows nearly 750,000 distinct CDR3 sequences, with roughly 32% occurring only once. Sequencing was performed on blood. The receptors come from a woman aged 40-49 years with Graves' hyperthyroidism. CDR3s include the opening cysteine and the closing phenylalanine or tryptophan. A D gene is named only where the DNA matches it firmly. A row's size may be missing; if present it is once, few, many or a size class.

d_gene: -; abundance: many; j_gene: TRBJ1-6; v_gene: TRBV10-3; CDR3aa: CASRDTYNSPLHF; CDR3nt: TGTGCCTCGAGGGACACCTATAATTCACCCCTCCACTTT
d_gene: TRBD2; abundance: many; j_gene: TRBJ2-5; v_gene: TRBV7-3; CDR3aa: CASSLNSGGGETQYF; CDR3nt: TGTGCCAGCAGCTTAAACTCCGGGGGGGGAGAGACCCAGTACTTC
d_gene: -; abundance: -; j_gene: TRBJ2-5; v_gene: TRBV4-3; CDR3aa: CASSRTIGTEGTQYF; CDR3nt: TGCGCCAGCAGCCGCACTATCGGGACCGAGGGGACCCAGTACTTC
d_gene: -; abundance: -; j_gene: TRBJ1-1; v_gene: TRBV11-2; CDR3aa: CASSLKEVVTEAFF; CDR3nt: TGTGCCAGCAGTTTAAAGGAGGTGGTGACTGAAGCTTTCTTT
d_gene: -; abundance: -; j_gene: TRBJ2-1; v_gene: TRBV24-1; CDR3aa: CATSDPGASSYNEQFF; CDR3nt: TGTGCCACCAGTGATCCAGGAGCGAGCTCCTACAATGAGCAGTTCTTC
d_gene: -; abundance: -; j_gene: TRBJ2-7; v_gene: TRBV28; CDR3aa: CASSLTQPGVGEQYF; CDR3nt: TGTGCCAGCAGTTTGACCCAGCCCGGGGTTGGTGAGCAGTACTTC
d_gene: -; abundance: -; j_gene: TRBJ1-3; v_gene: TRBV10-2; CDR3aa: CASRARQSSGNTIYF; CDR3nt: TGCGCCAGCAGGGCCAGACAGAGCTCTGGAAACACCATATATTTT
d_gene: -; abundance: once; j_gene: TRBJ1-5; v_gene: TRBV6-2/TRBV6-3; CDR3aa: CASSYAGLLSNQPQHF; CDR3nt: TGTGCCAGCAGTTATGCGGGGCTTCTTAGCAATCAGCCCCAGCATTTT
d_gene: -; abundance: many; j_gene: TRBJ2-5; v_gene: TRBV7-9; CDR3aa: CASSKGLGPETQYF; CDR3nt: TGTGCCAGCAGCAAGGGCCTGGGCCCAGAGACCCAGTACTTC
d_gene: -; abundance: few; j_gene: TRBJ1-6; v_gene: TRBV12-3/TRBV12-4; CDR3aa: CASSLGTVNSPLHF; CDR3nt: TGTGCCAGCAGTTTAGGGACTGTGAATTCACCCCTCCACTTT
d_gene: -; abundance: -; j_gene: TRBJ1-5; v_gene: TRBV12-3/TRBV12-4; CDR3aa: CASSSQGPSNQPQHF; CDR3nt: TGTGCCAGCAGTTCACAGGGTCCTAGCAATCAGCCCCAGCATTTT
d_gene: -; abundance: few; j_gene: TRBJ2-2; v_gene: TRBV20-1; CDR3aa: CSARVLVLDTGTGELFF; CDR3nt: TGCAGTGCTAGAGTACTAGTTCTTGACACGGGGACCGGGGAGCTGTTTTTT
d_gene: -; abundance: many; j_gene: TRBJ1-5; v_gene: TRBV11-2; CDR3aa: CASSLRDGNQPQHF; CDR3nt: TGTGCCAGCAGCCTCCGGGACGGCAATCAGCCCCAGCATTTT
d_gene: TRBD1; abundance: -; j_gene: TRBJ1-1; v_gene: TRBV12-3/TRBV12-4; CDR3aa: CASTLTGLATEAFF; CDR3nt: TGTGCCAGCACTTTGACAGGGTTAGCCACTGAAGCTTTCTTT
d_gene: -; abundance: -; j_gene: TRBJ2-7; v_gene: TRBV9; CDR3aa: CASSREYASYEQYF; CDR3nt: TGTGCCAGCAGTCGGGAGTATGCTTCCTACGAGCAGTACTTC
d_gene: -; abundance: -; j_gene: TRBJ2-6; v_gene: TRBV10-3; CDR3aa: CASRTERGLSGANVLTF; CDR3nt: TGTGCCAGCAGGACAGAGAGGGGACTCTCTGGGGCCAACGTCCTGACTTTC
d_gene: -; abundance: -; j_gene: TRBJ2-7; v_gene: TRBV7-2; CDR3aa: CASSLPNIGAVPYF; CDR3nt: TGTGCCAGCAGCTTACCGAATATAGGTGCGGTTCCGTACTTC
d_gene: -; abundance: few; j_gene: TRBJ1-2; v_gene: TRBV6-5; CDR3aa: CASSGTRNYGYTF; CDR3nt: TGTGCCAGCAGCGGGACAAGAAACTATGGCTACACCTTC
d_gene: -; abundance: few; j_gene: TRBJ2-2; v_gene: TRBV6-6; CDR3aa: CASSNLAGELFF; CDR3nt: TGTGCCAGCAGTAATCTCGCCGGGGAGCTGTTTTTT
d_gene: TRBD2; abundance: -; j_gene: TRBJ2-7; v_gene: TRBV20-1; CDR3aa: CSASPPSGAEEQYF; CDR3nt: TGCAGCGCTAGCCCTCCTAGCGGGGCAGAAGAGCAGTACTTC
d_gene: TRBD1; abundance: many; j_gene: TRBJ1-1; v_gene: TRBV7-9; CDR3aa: CASSLELAGGTEAFF; CDR3nt: TGTGCCAGCAGCTTAGAGTTGGCAGGGGGCACTGAAGCTTTCTTT
d_gene: -; abundance: -; j_gene: TRBJ2-5; v_gene: TRBV20-1; CDR3aa: CSARVGSGGKETQYF; CDR3nt: TGCAGTGCTAGAGTAGGGTCAGGGGGGAAAGAGACCCAGTACTTC
d_gene: TRBD1; abundance: many; j_gene: TRBJ1-1; v_gene: TRBV7-8; CDR3aa: CASSLRDRSHAFF; CDR3nt: TGTGCCAGCAGCTTAAGGGACAGGAGTCATGCTTTCTTT
d_gene: TRBD1; abundance: -; j_gene: TRBJ2-7; v_gene: TRBV4-3; CDR3aa: CASSQGQGITGEQYF; CDR3nt: TGCGCCAGCAGCCAGGGACAGGGTATAACCGGGGAGCAGTACTTC
d_gene: -; abundance: few; j_gene: TRBJ1-5; v_gene: TRBV6-2/TRBV6-3; CDR3aa: CASNNARENDQPQHF; CDR3nt: TGTGCCAGCAATAATGCCCGGGAAAATGATCAGCCCCAGCATTTT
d_gene: TRBD1; abundance: few; j_gene: TRBJ1-5; v_gene: TRBV19; CDR3aa: CASSSDRGSNQPQHF; CDR3nt: TGTGCCAGTAGCTCTGACAGGGGTAGCAATCAGCCCCAGCATTTT
d_gene: -; abundance: -; j_gene: TRBJ1-5; v_gene: TRBV6-5; CDR3aa: CASSVPDTGPREPQHF; CDR3nt: TGTGCCAGCAGCGTTCCAGATACAGGCCCCCGTGAGCCCCAGCATTTT
d_gene: -; abundance: -; j_gene: TRBJ1-2; v_gene: TRBV6-5; CDR3aa: CASSDAGPGDYGYTF; CDR3nt: TGTGCCAGCAGTGACGCAGGACCTGGGGACTATGGCTACACCTTT
d_gene: TRBD1; abundance: -; j_gene: TRBJ1-1; v_gene: TRBV10-2; CDR3aa: CASSLETGDTEAFF; CDR3nt: TGCGCCAGCAGCTTAGAAACAGGGGACACTGAAGCTTTCTTT
d_gene: -; abundance: many; j_gene: TRBJ1-6; v_gene: TRBV7-8; CDR3aa: CASSLDGRANSPLHF; CDR3nt: TGTGCCAGCAGCTTAGATGGGCGGGCTAATTCACCCCTCCACTTT
d_gene: TRBD1; abundance: -; j_gene: TRBJ2-7; v_gene: TRBV2; CDR3aa: CAFRDSYEQYF; CDR3nt: TGTGCCTTCAGGGACAGTTACGAGCAGTACTTC
d_gene: -; abundance: -; j_gene: TRBJ1-4; v_gene: TRBV9; CDR3aa: CASSSAGNEKLFF; CDR3nt: TGTGCCAGCAGCTCGGCGGGTAATGAAAAACTGTTTTTT
d_gene: -; abundance: -; j_gene: TRBJ2-5; v_gene: TRBV10-3; CDR3aa: CAISEEPEETQYF; CDR3nt: TGTGCCATCAGTGAGGAGCCGGAAGAGACCCAGTACTTC
d_gene: -; abundance: once; j_gene: TRBJ1-6; v_gene: TRBV3-1; CDR3aa: CASRARAIRALHF; CDR3nt: TGCGCCAGCAGGGCCAGGGCCATCCGAGCCCTCCACTTT
d_gene: -; abundance: -; j_gene: TRBJ2-2; v_gene: TRBV10-3; CDR3aa: CAISEHGTGSTGELFF; CDR3nt: TGTGCCATCAGTGAGCACGGGACGGGGAGCACCGGGGAGCTGTTTTTT
d_gene: TRBD1; abundance: -; j_gene: TRBJ2-7; v_gene: TRBV6-5; CDR3aa: CASKGTGGHERYF; CDR3nt: TGTGCCAGCAAGGGGACAGGGGGACACGAGCGGTACTTC
d_gene: -; abundance: -; j_gene: TRBJ1-1; v_gene: TRBV30; CDR3aa: CAWSQGPEAFF; CDR3nt: TGTGCCTGGAGTCAAGGTCCCGAAGCTTTCTTT
d_gene: -; abundance: -; j_gene: TRBJ1-2; v_gene: TRBV29-1; CDR3aa: CSVEWWGLPNYGYTF; CDR3nt: TGCAGCGTTGAATGGTGGGGGCTTCCTAACTATGGCTACACCTTC
d_gene: -; abundance: -; j_gene: TRBJ1-5; v_gene: TRBV10-3; CDR3aa: CAISVLGRPQHF; CDR3nt: TGTGCCATCAGTGTATTAGGTCGGCCCCAGCATTTT
d_gene: -; abundance: many; j_gene: TRBJ1-5; v_gene: TRBV7-9; CDR3aa: CASSLGNGDPTQPQHF; CDR3nt: TGTGCCAGCAGCTTAGGAAACGGGGACCCAACTCAGCCCCAGCATTTT
d_gene: -; abundance: many; j_gene: TRBJ2-7; v_gene: TRBV7-9; CDR3aa: CASSLRGNAYEQYF; CDR3nt: TGTGCCAGCAGCTTAAGAGGGAATGCCTACGAGCAGTACTTC